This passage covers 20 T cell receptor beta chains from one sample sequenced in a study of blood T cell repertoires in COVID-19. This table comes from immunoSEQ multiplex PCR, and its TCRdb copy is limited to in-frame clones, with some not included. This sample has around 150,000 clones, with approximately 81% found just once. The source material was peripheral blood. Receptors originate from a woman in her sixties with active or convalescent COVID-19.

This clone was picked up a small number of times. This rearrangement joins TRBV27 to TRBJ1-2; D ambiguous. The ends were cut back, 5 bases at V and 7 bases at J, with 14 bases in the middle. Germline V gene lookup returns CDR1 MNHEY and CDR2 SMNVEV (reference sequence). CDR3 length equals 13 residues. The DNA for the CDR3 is TGTGCCAGCAGTCCAGCGATACTAGGTGGCTACACCTTC. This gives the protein CASSPAILGGYTF.

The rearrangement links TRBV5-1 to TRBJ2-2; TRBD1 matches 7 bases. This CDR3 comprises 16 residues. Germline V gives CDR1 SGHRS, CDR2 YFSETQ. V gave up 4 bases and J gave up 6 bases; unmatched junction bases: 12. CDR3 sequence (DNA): TGCGCCAGCAGCACGGATGGACAGGCGGAGGCCGGGGAGCTGTTTTTT. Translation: CASSTDGQAEAGELFF.

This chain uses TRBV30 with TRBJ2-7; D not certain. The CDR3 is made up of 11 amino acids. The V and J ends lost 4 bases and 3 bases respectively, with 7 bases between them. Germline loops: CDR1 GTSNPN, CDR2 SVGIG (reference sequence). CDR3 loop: CAWMNFYEQYF. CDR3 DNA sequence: TGTGCCTGGATGAACTTCTACGAGCAGTACTTC.

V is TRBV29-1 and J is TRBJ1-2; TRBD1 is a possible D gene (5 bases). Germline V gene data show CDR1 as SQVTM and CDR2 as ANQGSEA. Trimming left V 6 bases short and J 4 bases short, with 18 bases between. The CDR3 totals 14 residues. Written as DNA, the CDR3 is TGCAGCGTAGCCGATAGGGGTTTGGCCTATGGCTACACCTTC. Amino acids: CSVADRGLAYGYTF.

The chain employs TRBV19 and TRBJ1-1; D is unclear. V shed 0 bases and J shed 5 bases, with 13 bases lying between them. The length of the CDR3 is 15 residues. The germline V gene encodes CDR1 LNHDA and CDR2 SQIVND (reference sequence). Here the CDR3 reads CASSIDPGSGTEAFF. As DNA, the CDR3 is TGTGCCAGTAGTATAGACCCGGGATCGGGGACTGAAGCTTTCTTT. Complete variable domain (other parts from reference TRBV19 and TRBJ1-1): DGGITQSPKYLFRKEGQNVTLSCEQNLNHDAMYWYRQDPGQGLRLIYYSQIVNDFQKGDIAEGYSVSREKKESFPLTVTSAQKNPTAFYLCASSIDPGSGTEAFFGQGTRLTVV.

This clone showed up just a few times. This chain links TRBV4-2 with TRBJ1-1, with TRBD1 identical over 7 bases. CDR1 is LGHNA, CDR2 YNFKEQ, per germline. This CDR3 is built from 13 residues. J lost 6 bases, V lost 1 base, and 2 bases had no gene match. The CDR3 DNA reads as TGTGCCAGCAGCCAAGGAGGGGGCGCTGAAGCTTTCTTT. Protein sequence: CASSQGGGAEAFF.

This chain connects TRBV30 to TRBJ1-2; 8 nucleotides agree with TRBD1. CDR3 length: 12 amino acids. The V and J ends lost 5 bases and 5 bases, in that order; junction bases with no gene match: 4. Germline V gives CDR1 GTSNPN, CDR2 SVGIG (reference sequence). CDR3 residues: CAWVQGVYGYTF. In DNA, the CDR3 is TGTGCCTGGGTACAGGGGGTTTATGGCTACACCTTC.

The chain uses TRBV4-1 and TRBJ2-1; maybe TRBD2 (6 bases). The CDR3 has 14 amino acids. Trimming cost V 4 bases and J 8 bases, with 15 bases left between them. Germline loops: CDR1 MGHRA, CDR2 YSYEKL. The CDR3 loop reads CASSRGGASYEQFF. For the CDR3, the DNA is TGCGCCAGCAGCCGAGGAGGGGCCTCGTATGAGCAGTTCTTC.

This chain's CDR3 is CAWNAGYSPIFGQFF. In nucleotides, the CDR3 is TGTGCCTGGAACGCGGGGTACAGCCCGATTTTTGGGCAGTTCTTC. The gene calls are TRBV30 and TRBJ2-1; D might be TRBD2 (6 bases). CDR3 length: 15 amino acids. Trimming shortened V by 4 bases and J by 12 bases, and 25 bases separated the two germline ends. The germline CDR1 and CDR2 sequences are GTSNPN and SVGIG (reference sequence).

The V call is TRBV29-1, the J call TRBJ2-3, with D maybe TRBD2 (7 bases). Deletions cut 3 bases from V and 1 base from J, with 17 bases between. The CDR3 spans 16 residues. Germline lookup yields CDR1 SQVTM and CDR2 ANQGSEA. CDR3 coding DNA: TGCAGCGTTGAGGGGGGGCTCGAGTTTGGCACAGATACGCAGTATTTT. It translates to CSVEGGLEFGTDTQYF.

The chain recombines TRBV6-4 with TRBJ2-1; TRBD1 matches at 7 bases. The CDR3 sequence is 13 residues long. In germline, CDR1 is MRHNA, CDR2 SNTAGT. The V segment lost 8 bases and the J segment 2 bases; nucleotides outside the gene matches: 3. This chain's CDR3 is CASAGTAYNEQFF. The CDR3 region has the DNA TGTGCCAGCGCCGGGACAGCCTACAATGAGCAGTTCTTC.

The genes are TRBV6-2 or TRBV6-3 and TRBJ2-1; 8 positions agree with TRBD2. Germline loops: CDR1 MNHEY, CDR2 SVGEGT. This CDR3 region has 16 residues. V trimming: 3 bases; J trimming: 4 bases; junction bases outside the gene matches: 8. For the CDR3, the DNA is TGTGCCAGCAGTTATATGAGGAGCGGGGGTTACAATGAGCAGTTCTTC. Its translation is CASSYMRSGGYNEQFF.

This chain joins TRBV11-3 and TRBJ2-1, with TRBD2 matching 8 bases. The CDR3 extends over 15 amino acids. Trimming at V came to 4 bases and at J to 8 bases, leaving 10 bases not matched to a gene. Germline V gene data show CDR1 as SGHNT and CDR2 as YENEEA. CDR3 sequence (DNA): TGTGCCAGCAGCTCCCGCCAGCGGGAGATCGATGAGCAGTTCTTC. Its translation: CASSSRQREIDEQFF.

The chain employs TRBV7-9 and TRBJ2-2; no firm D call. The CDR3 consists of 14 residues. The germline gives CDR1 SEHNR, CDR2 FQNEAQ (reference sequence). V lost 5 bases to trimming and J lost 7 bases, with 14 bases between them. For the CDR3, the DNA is TGTGCCAGCAGCCCCTCGGGTGGAAGCGGGGAGCTGTTTTTT. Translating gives CASSPSGGSGELFF.

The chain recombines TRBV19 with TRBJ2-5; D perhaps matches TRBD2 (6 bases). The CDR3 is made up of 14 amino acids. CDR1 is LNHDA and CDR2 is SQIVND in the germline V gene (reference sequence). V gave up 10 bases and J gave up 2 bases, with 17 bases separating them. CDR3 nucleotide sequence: TGTGCCACCTCGAGAGGTAGCGGTCAAGAGACCCAGTACTTC. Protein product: CATSRGSGQETQYF.

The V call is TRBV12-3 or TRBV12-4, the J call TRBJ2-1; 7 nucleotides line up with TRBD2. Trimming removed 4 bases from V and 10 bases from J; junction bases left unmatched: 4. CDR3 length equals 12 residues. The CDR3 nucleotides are TGTGCCAGCAGTTCCCAGCGGGACGAGCAGTTCTTC. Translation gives CASSSQRDEQFF.

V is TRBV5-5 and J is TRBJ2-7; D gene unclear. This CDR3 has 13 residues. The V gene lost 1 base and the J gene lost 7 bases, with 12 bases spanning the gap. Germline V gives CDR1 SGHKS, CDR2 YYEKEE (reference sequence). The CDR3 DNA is TGTGCCAGCAGCTTGACTACGTTCCTGGAGCAGTACGTC. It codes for CASSLTTFLEQYV.

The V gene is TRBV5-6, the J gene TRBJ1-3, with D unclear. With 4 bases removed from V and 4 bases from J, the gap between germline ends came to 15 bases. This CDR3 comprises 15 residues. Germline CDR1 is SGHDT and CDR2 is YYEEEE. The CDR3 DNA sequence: TGTGCCAGCAGCCTCGACCCCCTCGGGGGAAACACCATATATTTT. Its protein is CASSLDPLGGNTIYF.

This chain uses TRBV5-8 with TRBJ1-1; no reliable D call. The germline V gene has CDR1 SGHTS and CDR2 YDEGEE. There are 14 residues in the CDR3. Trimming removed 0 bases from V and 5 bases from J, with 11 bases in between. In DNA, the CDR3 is TGTGCCAGCAGCTTGGAGAGGGCGCGAACTGAAGCTTTCTTT. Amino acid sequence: CASSLERARTEAFF.

CDR3 loop: CASSPGLAGPTLGSYEQYF. The CDR3 DNA reads TGTGCCAGCAGCCCGGGACTAGCGGGCCCCACCTTGGGCTCCTACGAGCAGTACTTC. The V call is TRBV11-2, the J call TRBJ2-7; TRBD2 agrees at 12 bases. CDR1 and CDR2 from the germline V gene are SGHAT and FQNNGV. The V and J ends lost 5 bases and 0 bases, in that order; junction bases with no gene match: 14. The CDR3 contains 19 residues.